This T cell receptor (beta chain) is from a study of T cells in Graves' hyperthyroidism and ophthalmopathy. Graves' hyperthyroidism was deemed stable given no ophthalmopathy progression within 18 months. The study excluded patients with uncontrolled infection, other autoimmune disease, pregnancy or lactation. Broader study findings: The authors' 13 V-J model separated ophthalmopathy from stable hyperthyroidism. Appearing also in blood were most of the thyroid clonotypes expanded above 0.001.

It was RNA transcripts that yielded the amplified TCR beta CDR3 regions. In the first-round RT-PCR of the TCR CDR3, the HTBI primer set was used. TCRdb re-called the multiplex PCR reads with MiXCR, one entry per CDR3 protein. The data contain approximately 400,000 distinct CDR3 sequences, less than 20% of them singletons. Regarding this clonotype: Its antigen is still unknown.

The length of the CDR3 is 16 residues. V dropped 4 bases and J dropped 8; count of bases not matched to a gene: 12. CDR1 is MNHEY and CDR2 is SVGAGI in the germline V gene. Source material: blood. This chain joins TRBV6-5 and TRBJ2-1, with TRBD1 matching over 9 bases. This receptor was taken from a woman aged 18-29 years with Graves' hyperthyroidism. DNA for the CDR3: TGTGCCAGCAGTTTAAGAGGGACAGGGCCCGGTGATGAGCAGTTCTTC. Amino acid sequence: CASSLRGTGPGDEQFF.